These 14 T cell receptor beta chains came from one sample sequenced in a study of blood T cells in healthy people across ages. Then a second PCR, running about 6 to 12 cycles, was carried out with a sample-barcoded 5' primer and a J-beta primer mix. MiXCR, applied by TCRdb to the 5' RACE reads, yields one record per CDR3 protein. The table lists more than 750,000 distinct CDR3 sequences, approximately 32% of them singletons, with roughly 10% in the top ten. This sample was shared with a second study, whose subject was T cells of mothers and their children.

Sequencing was done on a sample of blood. These receptors all come from a woman aged 40 to 50 in good health.

The rearrangement links TRBV7-9 to TRBJ2-3; 9 positions match TRBD1. This CDR3 is 17 amino acids long. The V segment lost 4 bases and the J segment 4 bases; nucleotides outside the gene matches: 12. Germline CDR1 and CDR2: SEHNR and FQNEAQ (reference sequence). The CDR3 nucleotides are TGTGCCAGCAGCTGGCCGCTGGGACAGGGTTCACCAGATACGCAGTATTTT. Amino acid sequence: CASSWPLGQGSPDTQYF.

V usage is TRBV20-1 and J usage is TRBJ1-5, with D possibly TRBD1 on 5 matching bases. The CDR3 consists of 12 residues. Germline CDR1 and CDR2: DFQATT and SNEGSKA (reference sequence). Deletions cut 5 bases from V and 6 bases from J, with 11 bases between. CDR3 protein: CSARMGGQPQHF. The CDR3, as DNA: TGCAGTGCTCGAATGGGGGGTCAGCCCCAGCATTTT.

This clonotype was observed at least ten times. V and J are TRBV27 and TRBJ2-7; a possible D gene is TRBD1 (6 bases). The germline gives CDR1 MNHEY, CDR2 SMNVEV (reference sequence). The CDR3 is 14 residues long. V gave up 2 bases and J gave up 5 bases, with 13 bases separating them. The chain's CDR3 is CASSLNRESHEQYF. CDR3 in DNA: TGTGCCAGCAGTTTAAACAGGGAGAGTCACGAGCAGTACTTC.

This clonotype occurred once. The chain uses TRBV27 and TRBJ2-7, with a weak D call TRBD2 (7 bases). The DNA end lines up better with TRBJ2-1; the J call may be wrong. Germline CDR1 and CDR2: MNHEY and SMNVEV (reference sequence). CDR3 length: 17 amino acids. The CDR3 nucleotides read TGTGCCAGCAGTTTAAGGGGGGGGAGTAGCCCCCCCCCTGAGCAGTTCTTC. Translation: CASSLRGGSSPPPEQFF.

This chain uses TRBV3-1 with TRBJ1-1, with 7 bases that match TRBD1. There are 15 residues in the CDR3. The germline gives CDR1 LGHDT, CDR2 YNNKEL (reference sequence). The V segment lost 4 bases and the J segment 3 bases; nucleotides outside the gene matches: 8. The CDR3 DNA is TGTGCCAGCAGCCCCCAGGGACAGTACTACACTGAAGCTTTCTTT. This gives the protein CASSPQGQYYTEAFF.

This clonotype was recorded many times. In DNA form, the CDR3 reads TGCGCCAGCAGCCAGGGACAGGGCTATGGCTACACCTTC. Its protein is CASSQGQGYGYTF. This chain connects TRBV4-1 to TRBJ1-2; 9 positions match TRBD1. Trimming at V came to 3 bases and at J to 4 bases, leaving 0 bases not matched to a gene. The germline CDR1 and CDR2 sequences are MGHRA and YSYEKL. The CDR3 length is 13 residues.

This clonotype occurred a few times. This chain uses TRBV7-8 with TRBJ1-2, with unresolved D. Trimming shortened V by 4 bases and J by 6 bases, and 15 bases separated the two germline ends. CDR1 is SGHVS, CDR2 FQNEAQ, per germline. CDR3 size: 14 residues. The CDR3 coding sequence is TGTGCCAGCAGCTCCGAGTGGGGTAAAGATGGCTACACCTTC. Translation gives CASSSEWGKDGYTF.

This clonotype has a count of ten or more. The J gene is TRBJ1-5, the V gene TRBV12-3 or TRBV12-4, with 10 bases identical to TRBD1. The CDR3 is made up of 14 amino acids. V dropped 6 bases and J dropped 5; count of bases not matched to a gene: 4. In DNA form, the CDR3 reads TGTGCCAGCAGACCGGGACAGGGGTATCAGCCCCAGCATTTT. It codes for CASRPGQGYQPQHF.

V and J are TRBV7-9 and TRBJ1-1; D is possibly TRBD1 (6 bases). V was trimmed by 5 bases and J by 3 bases, leaving 16 bases between them. CDR1 SEHNR and CDR2 FQNEAQ come from the germline V gene (reference sequence). The CDR3 is 15 amino acids. CDR3: CASSLPGRGDTEAFF. The CDR3 nucleotides read TGTGCCAGCAGCCTGCCGGGTAGGGGGGACACTGAAGCTTTCTTT. The variable domain in full, completed from reference TRBV7-9 and TRBJ1-1, reads DTGVSQNPRHKITKRGQNVTFRCDPISEHNRLYWYRQTLGQGPEFLTYFQNEAQLEKSRLLSDRFSAERPKGSFSTLEIQRTEQGDSAMYLCASSLPGRGDTEAFFGQGTRLTVV.

The V call is TRBV12-3 or TRBV12-4, the J call TRBJ2-3; the D is unclear. V was clipped by 7 bases and J by 7 bases, with 15 bases between them. The CDR3 covers 13 residues. The CDR3 bases are TGTGCCAGCAACGCGCTACTGAGTAATACGCAGTATTTT. This translates into CASNALLSNTQYF.

This clonotype has at least ten counts. The chain has TRBV7-6 and TRBJ2-1; D tentatively fits TRBD1 or TRBD2 (6 bases each). Germline V CDR1 and CDR2: SGHVS, FNYEAQ. V dropped 0 bases and J dropped 3 bases, with 9 bases sitting between them. The CDR3 spans 15 residues. The CDR3: CASSLARGGYNEQFF. Here the CDR3 DNA reads TGTGCCAGCAGCTTAGCCAGGGGAGGCTACAATGAGCAGTTCTTC.

The rearrangement links TRBV7-2 to TRBJ2-1; 15 bases line up with TRBD2. The trim removed 1 base at V and 7 bases at J, leaving 8 bases unmatched. Germline CDR1 is SGHTA and CDR2 is FQGNSA. The CDR3 length is 18 residues. The CDR3 is CASSLGTSGGAGRNEQFF. The CDR3 DNA sequence: TGTGCCAGCAGCTTAGGGACTAGCGGGGGGGCCGGGAGGAATGAGCAGTTCTTC.

The V and J genes are TRBV6-1 and TRBJ2-1; TRBD1 aligns across 8 bases. Germline V lookup: CDR1 MNHNS, CDR2 SASEGT. J was trimmed by 9 bases and V by 7 bases; bases with no gene match: 8. The CDR3 extends over 13 amino acids. The DNA of the CDR3 is TGTGCCAGCACCAAAAACAGGGGGACTGAGCAGTTCTTC. Its translation: CASTKNRGTEQFF.

The chain links TRBV19 to TRBJ1-2; D is undetermined. The V and J ends lost 2 bases and 8 bases respectively, with 12 bases between them. The CDR3 spans 13 residues. The V gene's germline CDR1 is LNHDA and CDR2 SQIVND (reference sequence). CDR3 residues: CASSIRQSRGYTF. The CDR3 bases are TGTGCCAGTAGTATAAGGCAGTCTCGGGGCTACACCTTC.